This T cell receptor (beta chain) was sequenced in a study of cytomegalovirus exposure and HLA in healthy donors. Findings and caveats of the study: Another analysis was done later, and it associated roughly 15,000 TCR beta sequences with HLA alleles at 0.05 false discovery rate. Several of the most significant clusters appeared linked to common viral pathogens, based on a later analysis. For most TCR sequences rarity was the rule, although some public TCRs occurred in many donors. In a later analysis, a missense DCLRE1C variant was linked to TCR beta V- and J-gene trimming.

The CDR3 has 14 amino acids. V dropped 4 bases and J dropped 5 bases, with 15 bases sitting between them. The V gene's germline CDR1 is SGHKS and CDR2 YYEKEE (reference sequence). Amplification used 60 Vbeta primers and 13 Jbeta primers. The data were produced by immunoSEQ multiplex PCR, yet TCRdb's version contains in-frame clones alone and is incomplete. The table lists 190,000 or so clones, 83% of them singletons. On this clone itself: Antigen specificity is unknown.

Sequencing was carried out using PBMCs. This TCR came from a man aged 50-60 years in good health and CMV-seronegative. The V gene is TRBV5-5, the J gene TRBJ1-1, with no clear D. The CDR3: CASSNREPGTEAFF. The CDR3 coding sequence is TGTGCCAGCAGCAATCGGGAGCCCGGGACTGAAGCTTTCTTT.